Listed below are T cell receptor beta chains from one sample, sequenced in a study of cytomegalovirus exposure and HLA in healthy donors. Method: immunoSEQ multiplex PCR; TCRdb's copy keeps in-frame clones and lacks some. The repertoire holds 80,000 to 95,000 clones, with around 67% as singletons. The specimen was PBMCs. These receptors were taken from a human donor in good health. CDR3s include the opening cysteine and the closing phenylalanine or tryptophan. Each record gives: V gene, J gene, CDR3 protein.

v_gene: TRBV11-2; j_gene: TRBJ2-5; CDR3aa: CASSLGFGETQYF
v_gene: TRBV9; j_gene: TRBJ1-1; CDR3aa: CASSVLMNTEAFF
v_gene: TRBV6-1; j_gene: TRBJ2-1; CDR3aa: CASITTGGEQFF
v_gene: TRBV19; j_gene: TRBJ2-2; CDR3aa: CASSIDRDRGLFF
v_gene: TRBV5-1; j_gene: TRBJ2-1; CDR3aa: CASSFTGTTYNEQFF
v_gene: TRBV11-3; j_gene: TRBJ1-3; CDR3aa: CASSYYGGGDTIYF
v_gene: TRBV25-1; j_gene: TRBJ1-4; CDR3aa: CASREGQGRSATNEKLFF
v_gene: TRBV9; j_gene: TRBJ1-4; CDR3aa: CASTSTPYNEKLFF
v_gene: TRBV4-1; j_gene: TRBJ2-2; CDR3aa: CAISWGERAGELFF
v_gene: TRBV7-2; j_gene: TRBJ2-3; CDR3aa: CASSWGLAGVTDTQYF
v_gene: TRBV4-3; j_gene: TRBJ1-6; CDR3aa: CASSQDHRAHSPLHF
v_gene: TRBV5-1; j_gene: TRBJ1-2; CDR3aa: CASSLGTGIAMNYGYTF
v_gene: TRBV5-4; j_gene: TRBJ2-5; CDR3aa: CASSTSVSLQETQYF
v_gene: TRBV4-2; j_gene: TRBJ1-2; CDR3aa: CASSQRTGEGDYGYTF
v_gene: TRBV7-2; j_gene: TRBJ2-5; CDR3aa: CASSSTGPGGLIETQYF
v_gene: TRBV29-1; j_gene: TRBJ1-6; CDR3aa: CSVKATGDNSPLHF
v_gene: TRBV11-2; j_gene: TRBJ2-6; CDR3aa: CASSLGHRGSHSGANVLTF
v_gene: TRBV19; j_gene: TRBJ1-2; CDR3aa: CASSIGREDRIGYTF
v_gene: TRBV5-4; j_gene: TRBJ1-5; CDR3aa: CASSLVTGGMNQPQHF
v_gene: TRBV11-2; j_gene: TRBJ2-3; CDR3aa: CASSLKYRGHPDTQYF